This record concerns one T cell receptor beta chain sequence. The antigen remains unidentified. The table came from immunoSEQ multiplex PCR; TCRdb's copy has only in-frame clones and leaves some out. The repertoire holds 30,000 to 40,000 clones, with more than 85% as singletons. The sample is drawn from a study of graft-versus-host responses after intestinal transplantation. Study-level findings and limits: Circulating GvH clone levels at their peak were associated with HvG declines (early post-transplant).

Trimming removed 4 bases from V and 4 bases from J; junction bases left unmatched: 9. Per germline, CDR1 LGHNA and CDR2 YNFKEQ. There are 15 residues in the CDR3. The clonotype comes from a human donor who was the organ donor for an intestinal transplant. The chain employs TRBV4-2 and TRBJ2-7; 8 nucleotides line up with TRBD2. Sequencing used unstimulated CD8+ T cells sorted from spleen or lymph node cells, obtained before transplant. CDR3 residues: CASSPWTSREYEQYF. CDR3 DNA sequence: TGTGCCAGCAGCCCCTGGACTAGCAGGGAATACGAGCAGTACTTC.